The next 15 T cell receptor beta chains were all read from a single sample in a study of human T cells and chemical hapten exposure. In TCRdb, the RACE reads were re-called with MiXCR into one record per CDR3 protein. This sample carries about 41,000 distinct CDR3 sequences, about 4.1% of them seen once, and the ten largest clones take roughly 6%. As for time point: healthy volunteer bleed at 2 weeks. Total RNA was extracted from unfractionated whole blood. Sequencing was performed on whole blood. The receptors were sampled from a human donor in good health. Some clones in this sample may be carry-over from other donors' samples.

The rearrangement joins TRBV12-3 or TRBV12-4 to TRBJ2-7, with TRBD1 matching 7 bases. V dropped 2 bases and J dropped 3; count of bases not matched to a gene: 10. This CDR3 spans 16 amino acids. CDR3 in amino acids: CASSLNEWDSDYEQYF. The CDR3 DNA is TGTGCCAGCAGTTTAAACGAGTGGGACAGCGACTACGAGCAGTACTTC.

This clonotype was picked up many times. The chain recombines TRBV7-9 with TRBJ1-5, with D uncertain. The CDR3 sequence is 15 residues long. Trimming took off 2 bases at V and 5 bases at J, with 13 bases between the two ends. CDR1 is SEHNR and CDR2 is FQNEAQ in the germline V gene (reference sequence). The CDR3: CASSLTIGVDQPQHF. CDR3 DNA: TGTGCCAGCAGCTTAACTATTGGGGTTGATCAGCCCCAGCATTTT. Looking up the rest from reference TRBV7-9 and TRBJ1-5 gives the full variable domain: DTGVSQNPRHKITKRGQNVTFRCDPISEHNRLYWYRQTLGQGPEFLTYFQNEAQLEKSRLLSDRFSAERPKGSFSTLEIQRTEQGDSAMYLCASSLTIGVDQPQHFGDGTRLSIL.

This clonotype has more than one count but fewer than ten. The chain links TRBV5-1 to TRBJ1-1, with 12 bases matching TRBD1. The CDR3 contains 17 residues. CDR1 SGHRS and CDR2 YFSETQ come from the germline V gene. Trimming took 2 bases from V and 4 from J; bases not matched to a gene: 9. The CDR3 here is CASSFSGTGGAGTEAFF. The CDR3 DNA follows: TGCGCCAGCAGCTTTTCCGGGACAGGGGGCGCGGGCACTGAAGCTTTCTTT.

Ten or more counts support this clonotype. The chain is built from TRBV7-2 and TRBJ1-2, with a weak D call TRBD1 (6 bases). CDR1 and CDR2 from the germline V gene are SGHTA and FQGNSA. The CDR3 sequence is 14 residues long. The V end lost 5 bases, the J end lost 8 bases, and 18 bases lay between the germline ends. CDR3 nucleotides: TGTGCCAGCAGCCTGAGGACAGTACAAAAGGGCTACACCTTC. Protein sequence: CASSLRTVQKGYTF. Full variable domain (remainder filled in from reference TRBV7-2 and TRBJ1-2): GAGVSQSPSNKVTEKGKDVELRCDPISGHTALYWYRQSLGQGLEFLIYFQGNSAPDKSGLPSDRFSAERTGGSVSTLTIQRTQQEDSAVYLCASSLRTVQKGYTFGSGTRLTVV.

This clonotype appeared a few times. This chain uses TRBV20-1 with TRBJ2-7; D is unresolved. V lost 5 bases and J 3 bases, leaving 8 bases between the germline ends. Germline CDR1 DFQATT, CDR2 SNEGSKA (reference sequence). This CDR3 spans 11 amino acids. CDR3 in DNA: TGCAGTGCTTCCCCGAACTACGAGCAGTACTTC. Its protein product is CSASPNYEQYF.

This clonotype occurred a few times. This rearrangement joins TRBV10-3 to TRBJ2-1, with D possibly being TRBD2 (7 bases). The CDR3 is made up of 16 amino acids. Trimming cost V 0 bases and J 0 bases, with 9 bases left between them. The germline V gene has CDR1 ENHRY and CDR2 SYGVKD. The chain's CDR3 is CAISESGGPSYNEQFF. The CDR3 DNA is TGTGCCATCAGTGAGTCGGGGGGGCCCTCCTACAATGAGCAGTTCTTC.

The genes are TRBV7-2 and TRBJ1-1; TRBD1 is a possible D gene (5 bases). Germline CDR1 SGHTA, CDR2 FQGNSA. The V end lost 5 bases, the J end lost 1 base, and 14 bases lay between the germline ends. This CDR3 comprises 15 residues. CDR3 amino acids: CASSRDRATNTEAFF. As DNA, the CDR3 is TGTGCCAGCAGCCGTGACAGAGCGACGAACACTGAAGCTTTCTTT.

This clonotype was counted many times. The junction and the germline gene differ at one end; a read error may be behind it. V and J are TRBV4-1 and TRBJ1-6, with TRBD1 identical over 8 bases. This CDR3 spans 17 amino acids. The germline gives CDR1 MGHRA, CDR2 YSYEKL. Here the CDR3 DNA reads TGCCCCAGCAGCCAAGTCCCCACAGGGGGCTATAATTCACCCCTCCACTTT. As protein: CPSSQVPTGGYNSPLHF.

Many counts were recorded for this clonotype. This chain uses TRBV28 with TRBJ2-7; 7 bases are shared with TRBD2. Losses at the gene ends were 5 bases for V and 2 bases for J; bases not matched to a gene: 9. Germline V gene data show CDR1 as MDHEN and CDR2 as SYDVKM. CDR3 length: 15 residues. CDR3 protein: CASSPSGGLAYEQYF. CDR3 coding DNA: TGTGCCAGCAGTCCCTCGGGAGGCCTGGCCTACGAGCAGTACTTC. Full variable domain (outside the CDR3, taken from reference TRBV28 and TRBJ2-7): DVKVTQSSRYLVKRTGEKVFLECVQDMDHENMFWYRQDPGLGLRLIYFSYDVKMKEKGDIPEGYSVSREKKERFSLILESASTNQTSMYLCASSPSGGLAYEQYFGPGTRLTVT.

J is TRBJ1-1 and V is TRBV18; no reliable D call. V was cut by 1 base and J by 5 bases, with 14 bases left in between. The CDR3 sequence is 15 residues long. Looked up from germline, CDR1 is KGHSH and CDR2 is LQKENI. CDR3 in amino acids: CASSPLGQPSTEAFF. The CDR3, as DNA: TGTGCCAGCTCACCACTTGGGCAGCCTAGTACTGAAGCTTTCTTT.

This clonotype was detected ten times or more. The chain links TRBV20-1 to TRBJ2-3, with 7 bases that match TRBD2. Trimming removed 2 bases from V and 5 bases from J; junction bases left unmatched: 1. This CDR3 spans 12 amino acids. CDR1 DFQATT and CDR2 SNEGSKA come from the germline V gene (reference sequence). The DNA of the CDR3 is TGCAGTGCTAGATGGGGGGGAGATACGCAGTATTTT. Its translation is CSARWGGDTQYF.

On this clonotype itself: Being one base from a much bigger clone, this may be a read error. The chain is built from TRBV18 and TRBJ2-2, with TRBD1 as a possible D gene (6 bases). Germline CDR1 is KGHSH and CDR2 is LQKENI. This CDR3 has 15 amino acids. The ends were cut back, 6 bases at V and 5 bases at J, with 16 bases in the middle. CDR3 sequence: CASSSGTPSTGELFF. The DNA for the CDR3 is TGTGCCAGCTCGTCCGGGACACCGAGTACCGGGGAGCTGTTTTTT.

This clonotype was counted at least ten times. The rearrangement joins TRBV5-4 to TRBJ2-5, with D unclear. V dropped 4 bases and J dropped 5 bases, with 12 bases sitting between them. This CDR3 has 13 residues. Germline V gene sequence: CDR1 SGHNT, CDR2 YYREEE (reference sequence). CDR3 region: CASSPGLHETQYF. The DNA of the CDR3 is TGTGCCAGCAGCCCCGGTTTGCATGAGACCCAGTACTTC. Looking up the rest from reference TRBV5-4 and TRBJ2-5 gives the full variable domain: ETGVTQSPTHLIKTRGQQVTLRCSSQSGHNTVSWYQQALGQGPQFIFQYYREEENGRGNFPPRFSGLQFPNYSSELNVNALELDDSALYLCASSPGLHETQYFGPGTRLLVL.

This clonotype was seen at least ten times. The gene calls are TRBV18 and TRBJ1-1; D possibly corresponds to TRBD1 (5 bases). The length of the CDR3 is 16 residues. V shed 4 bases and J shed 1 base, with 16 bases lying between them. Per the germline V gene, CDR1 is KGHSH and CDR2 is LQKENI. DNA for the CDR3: TGTGCCAGCTCACGGGGGGATGGAGCGAGGAACACTGAAGCTTTCTTT. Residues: CASSRGDGARNTEAFF. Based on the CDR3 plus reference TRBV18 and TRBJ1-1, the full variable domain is NAGVMQNPRHLVRRRGQEARLRCSPMKGHSHVYWYRQLPEEGLKFMVYLQKENIIDESGMPKERFSAEFPKEGPSILRIQQVVRGDSAAYFCASSRGDGARNTEAFFGQGTRLTVV.

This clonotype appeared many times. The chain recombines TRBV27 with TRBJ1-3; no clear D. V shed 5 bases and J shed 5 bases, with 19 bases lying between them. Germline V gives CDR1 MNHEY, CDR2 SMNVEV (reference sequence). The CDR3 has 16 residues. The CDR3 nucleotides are TGTGCCAGCAGTGCATCGGACGGGCCTCGGCGAAACACCATATATTTT. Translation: CASSASDGPRRNTIYF.